Following are 4 T cell receptor beta chains from one sample sequenced in a study of T cells in Graves' hyperthyroidism and ophthalmopathy. Template material for amplifying TCR beta CDR3 regions consisted of RNA transcripts. The primer set for the first-round RT-PCR of the TCR CDR3 was HTBI. One entry per CDR3 protein results from TCRdb running MiXCR on the multiplex PCR reads. The table lists hundreds of thousands of distinct CDR3 sequences, approximately 14% of them singletons. The sample was blood. The receptors here all came from a woman in her thirties or forties with Graves' ophthalmopathy.

The chain combines TRBV6-5 with TRBJ1-2; D is perhaps TRBD1 (5 bases). This CDR3 comprises 13 residues. V lost 2 bases, J lost 8 bases, and 12 bases lay in between. CDR1 is MNHEY and CDR2 is SVGAGI in the germline V gene. The DNA of the CDR3 is TGTGCCAGCAGTTACGGGGCTGAAAAAGGCTACACCTTC. Residues: CASSYGAEKGYTF.

This clonotype was seen ten or more times. The rearrangement uses TRBV2 and TRBJ1-5; 7 nucleotides match TRBD1. The CDR3 spans 13 residues. CDR1 and CDR2 (germline): SNHLY, FYNNEI. The J segment lost 4 bases and the V segment lost 7 bases, leaving 4 bases of the junction unmatched. The CDR3 spells CASKTGENQPQHF. CDR3 nucleotide sequence: TGTGCCAGCAAAACAGGGGAAAATCAGCCCCAGCATTTT.

The chain has TRBV2 and TRBJ2-1; tentatively, D is TRBD1 (6 bases). Germline CDR1 is SNHLY and CDR2 is FYNNEI. V lost 6 bases to trimming and J lost 0 bases, with 12 bases between them. The CDR3 spans 15 residues. The CDR3 is CASSPADSSYNEQFF. The DNA of the CDR3 is TGTGCCAGCAGCCCAGCGGACAGCTCCTACAATGAGCAGTTCTTC.

Many counts were recorded for this clonotype. The rearrangement uses TRBV6-1 and TRBJ2-5; D uncertain. Deletions cut 1 base from V and 1 base from J, with 7 bases between. This CDR3 is 14 amino acids long. Germline CDR1 is MNHNS and CDR2 is SASEGT. The CDR3: CASSEGAFQETQYF. CDR3 bases: TGTGCCAGCAGTGAAGGGGCTTTCCAAGAGACCCAGTACTTC.